This T cell receptor beta chain emerged from a study of T cell responses to AZD1222 COVID-19 vaccine. On this clone: Its target is unknown.

Profiling relied on immunoSEQ multiplex PCR, and the TCRdb table lists in-frame clones only, not all of them. The top ten hold approximately 20% of the sample, which has 100,000 to 150,000 clones, 85% to 90% seen once. CDR1 is SGHRS and CDR2 is YFSETQ in the germline V gene. Trimming removed 6 bases from V and 7 bases from J; junction bases left unmatched: 8. This CDR3 has 13 residues. Study-level findings and limits: White British ancestry dominated among donors, who included more females, and clonal diversity was possibly underestimated.

This clonotype was obtained from an adult in good health. The chain joins TRBV5-1 to TRBJ1-2; TRBD1 matches 8 bases. Sample: peripheral blood, taken on day 0 of AZD1222 vaccination. CDR3 amino acids: CASTIQGVGGYTF. As DNA, the CDR3 is TGCGCCAGCACCATACAGGGGGTTGGTGGCTACACCTTC.